Below, 25 T cell receptor beta chains from the same sample are listed, as sequenced in a study of T cell responses to AZD1222 COVID-19 vaccine (dated by TCRdb to the early 2020s). The sample's time point label, decoded: baseline before first vaccination. Libraries were made using the immunoSEQ multiplex PCR assay. Imported from immuneACCESS, the table was reduced by TCRdb to in-frame sequences with V and J called. These copies leave out some clones; in studies compared against another copy, an unresolved V gene accounts for under half, and the cause of the remainder is not known. For this sample there are some 110,000 clones; 80% to 90% appear just once. The top ten constitute 3.1% of the sample. The sequences come from peripheral blood, collected on day 0 of AZD1222 vaccination. The receptors come from an adult in good health.

The rearrangement joins TRBV28 to TRBJ2-7; TRBD2 is a possible D gene (6 bases). CDR3 length: 14 residues. Germline CDR1 MDHEN, CDR2 SYDVKM. V lost 4 bases to trimming and J lost 0 bases, with 10 bases between them. The CDR3, as DNA: TGTGCCAGCAGTTCCTTGGACTACTCCTACGAGCAGTACTTC. It translates to CASSSLDYSYEQYF.

The chain combines TRBV5-4 with TRBJ1-4; D gene uncertain. V was cut by 1 base and J by 6 bases, with 10 bases left in between. This CDR3 has 14 amino acids. Germline CDR1 is SGHNT and CDR2 is YYREEE (reference sequence). The CDR3 DNA reads as TGTGCCAGCAGCTTGCGCCACGGGGATGAAAAACTGTTTTTT. It yields the protein CASSLRHGDEKLFF.

The chain employs TRBV28 and TRBJ2-1; 7 bases align to TRBD2. The CDR3 covers 16 residues. V gave up 3 bases and J gave up 4 bases; unmatched junction bases: 9. Germline lookup yields CDR1 MDHEN and CDR2 SYDVKM. The CDR3 here is CASSFESSGEYNEQFF. CDR3 DNA sequence: TGTGCCAGCAGTTTTGAGTCCAGCGGGGAGTACAATGAGCAGTTCTTC.

The V and J genes are TRBV20-1 and TRBJ1-5, with unresolved D. Per germline, CDR1 DFQATT and CDR2 SNEGSKA (reference sequence). V was pared by 3 bases and J by 1 base, with 13 bases between. CDR3 length: 15 residues. This CDR3 is CSASNSPRSNQPQHF. CDR3 DNA sequence: TGCAGTGCTAGTAACAGCCCGAGGAGCAATCAGCCCCAGCATTTT.

The chain uses TRBV4-1 and TRBJ1-6, with 8 bases fitting TRBD1. The germline CDR1 and CDR2 sequences are MGHRA and YSYEKL. The CDR3 spans 16 residues. Trimming removed 1 base from V and 3 bases from J; junction bases left unmatched: 2. The CDR3 coding sequence is TGCGCCAGCAGCCAAGCGGACAGGGACTATAATTCACCCCTCCACTTT. Residues: CASSQADRDYNSPLHF.

With respect to this clone: The same CDR3 is also encoded by other DNA sequences in this sample. The V and J genes are TRBV12-3 or TRBV12-4 and TRBJ2-7; 7 bases match TRBD1. CDR3 size: 13 residues. Trimming cost V 3 bases and J 3 bases; bases outside gene matches: 2. CDR3 protein: CASSLGQIYEQYF. The CDR3, as DNA: TGTGCCAGCAGTTTGGGACAGATCTACGAGCAGTACTTC.

The chain employs TRBV7-9 and TRBJ2-7; TRBD2 matches 8 bases. Per germline, CDR1 SEHNR and CDR2 FQNEAQ (reference sequence). The CDR3 is 16 amino acids. Germline trimming cut 5 bases from V and 7 bases from J; bases unmatched to any gene: 16. CDR3 protein: CASSRRRLALRREQYF. The CDR3 DNA reads as TGTGCCAGCAGCCGACGGAGACTAGCGTTACGGAGAGAGCAGTACTTC.

Note on this clone: The junction and the germline gene differ at one end; a read error may be behind it. V and J are TRBV9 and TRBJ2-1, with D perhaps matching TRBD2 (6 bases). The CDR3 is 12 residues long. Germline V lookup: CDR1 SGDLS, CDR2 YYNGEE. The CDR3 DNA reads as TGTGCCAGCAGCGTAGCTTTCGGGGGTCCGCTCTTC. Protein: CASSVAFGGPLF. Looking up the rest from reference TRBV9 and TRBJ2-1 gives the full variable domain: DSGVTQTPKHLITATGQRVTLRCSPRSGDLSVYWYQQSLDQGLQFLIQYYNGEERAKGNILERFSAQQFPDLHSELNLSSLELGDSALYFCASSVAFGGPLFGPGTRLTVL.

The genes are TRBV19 and TRBJ2-3, with 12 bases that match TRBD2. Germline V gene lookup returns CDR1 LNHDA and CDR2 SQIVND (reference sequence). Trimming took 8 bases from V and 2 from J; bases not matched to a gene: 2. The CDR3 covers 14 residues. The DNA of the CDR3 is TGTGCCAGTCGGACTAGCGGGACCACAGATACGCAGTATTTT. Translating gives CASRTSGTTDTQYF. Drawing the rest from reference TRBV19 and TRBJ2-3, the complete variable domain is DGGITQSPKYLFRKEGQNVTLSCEQNLNHDAMYWYRQDPGQGLRLIYYSQIVNDFQKGDIAEGYSVSREKKESFPLTVTSAQKNPTAFYLCASRTSGTTDTQYFGPGTRLTVL.

The CDR3 here is CASSLRDGYLYEQYF. CDR3 in DNA: TGTGCCAGCAGCTTACGCGACGGCTACCTCTACGAGCAGTACTTC. The chain links TRBV5-5 to TRBJ2-7; D is uncertain. Germline lookup yields CDR1 SGHKS and CDR2 YYEKEE (reference sequence). The CDR3 covers 15 residues. V shed 2 bases and J shed 3 bases, with 15 bases lying between them. Combining the CDR3 with reference TRBV5-5 and TRBJ2-7 gives the whole variable domain DAGVTQSPTHLIKTRGQQVTLRCSPISGHKSVSWYQQVLGQGPQFIFQYYEKEERGRGNFPDRFSARQFPNYSSELNVNALLLGDSALYLCASSLRDGYLYEQYFGPGTRLTVT.

The chain couples TRBV3-1 (or the pseudogene TRBV3-2) to TRBJ2-5; no definite D call. This CDR3 is 15 amino acids long. The germline CDR1 and CDR2 sequences are LGHDT and YNNKEL (reference sequence). Trimming shortened V by 0 bases and J by 2 bases, and 10 bases separated the two germline ends. The CDR3 sequence: CASSQDPAEQETQYF. CDR3 nucleotide sequence: TGTGCCAGCAGCCAAGACCCCGCCGAGCAAGAGACCCAGTACTTC.

The V call is TRBV24-1, the J call TRBJ2-1; D may be TRBD1 (5 bases). Germline loops: CDR1 KGHDR, CDR2 SFDVKD. The CDR3 covers 15 residues. The V gene lost 4 bases and the J gene lost 8 bases, with 17 bases spanning the gap. CDR3 protein: CATSEGKGSGDEQFF. The CDR3 DNA follows: TGTGCCACCAGTGAGGGTAAGGGGTCTGGGGATGAGCAGTTCTTC.

The chain employs TRBV27 and TRBJ2-7; D tentatively fits TRBD1 or TRBD2 (5 bases each). Deletions cut 2 bases from V and 6 bases from J, with 8 bases between. Germline-derived CDR1 and CDR2 are MNHEY and SMNVEV (reference sequence). This CDR3 has 12 residues. The CDR3 region has the DNA TGTGCCAGCAGTTTAGGGGGAGCCGAGCAGTACTTC. It translates to CASSLGGAEQYF.

The chain uses TRBV3-1 (or the pseudogene TRBV3-2) and TRBJ2-7; 8 bases are shared with TRBD1. V shed 3 bases and J 2 bases; nucleotides not matched to a gene: 12. The CDR3 loop spans 17 amino acids. Germline values: CDR1 LGHDT, CDR2 YNNKEL (reference sequence). The CDR3 sequence: CASSQTRTGFGAYEQYF. The CDR3, as DNA: TGTGCCAGCAGCCAGACCCGGACAGGGTTCGGGGCCTACGAGCAGTACTTC.

CDR3: CSARQGDYGYTF. The CDR3 DNA follows: TGCAGCGCCCGACAGGGAGACTATGGCTACACCTTC. The rearrangement uses TRBV29-1 and TRBJ1-2; 7 bases agree with TRBD1. J was trimmed by 3 bases and V by 7 bases; bases with no gene match: 5. CDR3 length equals 12 residues. Germline V gene data show CDR1 as SQVTM and CDR2 as ANQGSEA.

This clone has just a few counts. The chain uses TRBV6-2 or TRBV6-3 and TRBJ2-4, with 8 bases lining up with TRBD2. CDR1 and CDR2 from the germline V gene are MNHEY and SVGEGT. CDR3 length: 17 residues. Trimming cost V 7 bases and J 0 bases; bases outside gene matches: 11. CDR3 sequence (DNA): TGTGCCAGCACCCCCTCGCGGGCGGGGGGAGCCAAAAACATTCAGTACTTC. Encoded protein: CASTPSRAGGAKNIQYF.

This chain joins TRBV6-1 and TRBJ2-6; D is unresolved. This CDR3 region has 14 residues. The germline CDR1 and CDR2 sequences are MNHNS and SASEGT. V was cut by 1 base and J by 2 bases, with 3 bases left in between. CDR3 protein: CASSEEPGANVLTF. CDR3 coding DNA: TGTGCCAGCAGTGAAGAACCTGGGGCCAACGTCCTGACTTTC.

The V call is TRBV27, the J call TRBJ2-1; 7 nucleotides line up with TRBD2. The V and J ends lost 5 bases and 2 bases, in that order; junction bases with no gene match: 9. This CDR3 region has 16 residues. Germline values: CDR1 MNHEY, CDR2 SMNVEV (reference sequence). The CDR3 sequence: CASSTPAGPTYNEQFF. CDR3 coding DNA: TGTGCCAGCAGTACACCAGCGGGACCCACCTACAATGAGCAGTTCTTC.

The chain has TRBV6-5 and TRBJ1-2; tentatively, D is TRBD1 (6 bases). CDR3 length: 14 residues. Between the trimmed V and J ends, which lost 7 bases and 5 bases, there was a span of 17 bases. Germline V gives CDR1 MNHEY, CDR2 SVGAGI. The CDR3 sequence is CASTRSGARYGYTF. CDR3 nucleotides: TGTGCCAGCACCCGTTCGGGGGCGCGATATGGCTACACCTTC.

J is TRBJ2-3 and V is TRBV4-2; D remains ambiguous. Per the germline V gene, CDR1 is LGHNA and CDR2 is YNFKEQ. The CDR3 length is 14 residues. Between the trimmed V and J ends, which lost 0 bases and 6 bases, there was a span of 10 bases. This CDR3 is CASSQDVVVDTQYF. Here the CDR3 DNA reads TGTGCCAGCAGCCAAGATGTCGTAGTCGATACGCAGTATTTT.

The chain joins TRBV4-3 to TRBJ2-7; 8 positions agree with TRBD1. The length of the CDR3 is 15 residues. With 4 bases clipped from V and 5 bases from J, the junction kept 10 bases outside the gene matches. The germline CDR1 and CDR2 sequences are LGHNA and YSLEER. The CDR3 DNA sequence: TGCGCCAGCAGCCGGTTGACGGGACAGGCCGACGAGCAGTACTTC. Its translation: CASSRLTGQADEQYF.

The V call is TRBV24-1, the J call TRBJ2-2, with D possibly being TRBD1 (6 bases). The CDR3 loop spans 15 amino acids. The germline V and J ends were trimmed by 3 bases and 2 bases, with 9 bases remaining between them. Germline V CDR1 and CDR2: KGHDR, SFDVKD. CDR3 in amino acids: CATSDRDINTGELFF. The DNA of the CDR3 is TGTGCCACCAGTGATCGGGACATCAACACCGGGGAGCTGTTTTTT.

This chain joins TRBV5-1 and TRBJ1-1; D perhaps matches TRBD1 (5 bases). This CDR3 region has 13 residues. V lost 4 bases to trimming and J lost 11 bases, with 18 bases between them. The germline V gene has CDR1 SGHRS and CDR2 YFSETQ. The CDR3 coding sequence is TGCGCCAGCAGCCCCGGGACGCGGAGAGGGGCTTTCTTT. The encoded protein is CASSPGTRRGAFF.

The chain joins TRBV6-2 or TRBV6-3 to TRBJ2-5; maybe TRBD1 (5 bases). The CDR3 totals 15 residues. V was trimmed by 2 bases and J by 4 bases, leaving 14 bases between them. CDR1 is MNHEY and CDR2 is SVGEGT in the germline V gene. CDR3 amino acids: CASSYMQGWGETQYF. The DNA for the CDR3 is TGTGCCAGCAGTTACATGCAGGGATGGGGAGAGACCCAGTACTTC.

This clone was counted only a few times. The V gene is TRBV6-5, the J gene TRBJ1-2; no reliable D call. The CDR3 contains 13 residues. The germline V and J ends were trimmed by 5 bases and 5 bases, with 12 bases remaining between them. CDR1 MNHEY and CDR2 SVGAGI come from the germline V gene. The CDR3 protein is CASSPGPWYGYTF. The CDR3 nucleotides read TGTGCCAGCAGTCCGGGCCCATGGTATGGCTACACCTTC.